This passage covers 28 T cell receptor beta chains from one sample sequenced in a study of T cell changes during pregnancy in multiple sclerosis. Sequencing was performed with immunoSEQ multiplex PCR; in TCRdb, only in-frame clones are kept and a portion is missing. Of roughly 39,000 clones listed, about nine tenths were seen once; the top ten hold around 0.4%. The sample consisted of CD4+ T cells from peripheral blood mononuclear cells, taken after pregnancy. Receptors were obtained from a female donor in good health, enrolled as a control in a pregnancy study.

V and J are TRBV5-4 and TRBJ2-5, with 9 bases matching TRBD1. Germline CDR1 reads SGHNT; CDR2 reads YYREEE (reference sequence). Germline trimming cut 5 bases from V and 1 base from J; bases unmatched to any gene: 21. CDR3 size: 20 residues. CDR3 loop: CASRFLGGTGKVKGQETQYF. In nucleotides, the CDR3 is TGTGCCAGCAGATTCCTCGGGGGGACAGGGAAGGTGAAGGGCCAAGAGACCCAGTACTTC.

This chain joins TRBV19 and TRBJ1-5; TRBD1 is a possible D gene (6 bases). V was trimmed by 6 bases and J by 3 bases, leaving 9 bases between them. The germline CDR1 and CDR2 sequences are LNHDA and SQIVND (reference sequence). The CDR3 sequence is 13 residues long. The CDR3 sequence is CASRRTVNQPQHF. The CDR3 bases are TGTGCCAGTAGAAGGACAGTCAATCAGCCCCAGCATTTT.

The sample holds one count of this clone. The J gene is TRBJ2-4, the V gene TRBV5-6; 7 bases agree with TRBD1. The germline gives CDR1 SGHDT, CDR2 YYEEEE. The CDR3 has 19 amino acids. The junction had 13 bases not matched to a gene; V was cut back by 1 base and J by 0 bases. CDR3 bases: TGTGCCAGCAGCTTGCCGGTGGAGAGGGGGCGACTAGCCAAAAACATTCAGTACTTC. Translated: CASSLPVERGRLAKNIQYF.

The V call is TRBV6-5, the J call TRBJ1-2, with D hard to call. Trimming removed 5 bases at V and 2 bases at J, with 12 bases between. The CDR3 runs 14 residues. Germline V gene data show CDR1 as MNHEY and CDR2 as SVGAGI. The CDR3 loop is CASSLREQNYGYTF. The CDR3 DNA reads TGTGCCAGCAGTCTAAGAGAGCAAAACTATGGCTACACCTTC.

The rearrangement joins TRBV12-5 to TRBJ2-2; D gene unclear. V lost 6 bases and J lost 0, with 11 bases in between. Germline loops: CDR1 LGHNT, CDR2 FRNRAP. The CDR3 extends over 15 amino acids. The DNA for the CDR3 is TGTGCTAGTGGGAGCAGGATGGCGAACACCGGGGAGCTGTTTTTT. Its translation: CASGSRMANTGELFF.

The chain couples TRBV7-2 to TRBJ1-5, with 8 bases identical to TRBD1. Unmatched junction bases numbered 4, after V lost 5 bases and J lost 4 bases. The CDR3 sequence is 14 residues long. Germline V lookup: CDR1 SGHTA, CDR2 FQGNSA. The CDR3 nucleotides read TGTGCCAGCAGCCTACGACAGGGGAATCAGCCCCAGCATTTT. Translating it yields CASSLRQGNQPQHF. Looking up the rest from reference TRBV7-2 and TRBJ1-5 gives the full variable domain: GAGVSQSPSNKVTEKGKDVELRCDPISGHTALYWYRQSLGQGLEFLIYFQGNSAPDKSGLPSDRFSAERTGGSVSTLTIQRTQQEDSAVYLCASSLRQGNQPQHFGDGTRLSIL.

This clone was detected only a few times. The chain combines TRBV30 with TRBJ1-1; no clear D gene. CDR1 and CDR2 from the germline V gene are GTSNPN and SVGIG (reference sequence). The CDR3 totals 14 residues. V lost 2 bases and J lost 1, with 11 bases in between. The CDR3 DNA reads as TGTGCCTGGAGTCCTCTCACACCGAACACTGAAGCTTTCTTT. Translated, it gives CAWSPLTPNTEAFF.

The genes are TRBV5-6 and TRBJ1-2, with D hard to call. The CDR3 is 13 residues long. Trimming took off 1 base at V and 8 bases at J, with 12 bases between the two ends. Germline CDR1 is SGHDT and CDR2 is YYEEEE. In DNA, the CDR3 is TGTGCCAGCAGCTTGCCAGGCTCAGGCGGCTACACCTTC. As protein: CASSLPGSGGYTF.

The V call is TRBV6-6, the J call TRBJ1-1; D is possibly TRBD1 (5 bases). V was pared by 4 bases and J by 7 bases, with 13 bases between. The CDR3 consists of 13 residues. Germline loops: CDR1 MNHNY, CDR2 SVGAGI (reference sequence). CDR3 loop: CASSSSREGEAFF. The CDR3 DNA reads TGTGCCAGCAGTTCGTCCAGGGAAGGTGAAGCTTTCTTT.

The chain employs TRBV29-1 and TRBJ2-7, with 8 bases fitting TRBD2. Germline loops: CDR1 SQVTM, CDR2 ANQGSEA. Trimming at V came to 0 bases and at J to 2 bases, leaving 3 bases not matched to a gene. This CDR3 region has 14 residues. CDR3 sequence: CSVEDGGVPYEQYF. The CDR3 DNA is TGCAGCGTTGAAGACGGGGGGGTTCCCTACGAGCAGTACTTC.

The J gene is TRBJ2-1, the V gene TRBV29-1; TRBD2 matches at 14 bases. This CDR3 contains 14 residues. V dropped 5 bases and J dropped 5; count of bases not matched to a gene: 2. Per germline, CDR1 SQVTM and CDR2 ANQGSEA. In DNA form, the CDR3 reads TGCAGCGTTCGGACTAGCGGGGGGAACAATGAGCAGTTCTTC. Residues: CSVRTSGGNNEQFF.

V gene TRBV30 combines with J gene TRBJ2-7, with D possibly being TRBD1 (6 bases). The germline gives CDR1 GTSNPN, CDR2 SVGIG (reference sequence). V was cut by 5 bases and J by 5 bases, with 13 bases left in between. The CDR3 extends over 12 amino acids. The CDR3 here is CAWDHTGHEQYF. DNA of the CDR3: TGTGCCTGGGATCATACAGGGCACGAGCAGTACTTC. The full variable domain, with the rest looked up from reference TRBV30 and TRBJ2-7, is SQTIHQWPATLVQPVGSPLSLECTVEGTSNPNLYWYRQAAGRGLQLLFYSVGIGQISSEVPQNLSASRPQDRQFILSSKKLLLSDSGFYLCAWDHTGHEQYFGPGTRLTVT.

This chain joins TRBV5-5 and TRBJ2-7; tentatively, D is TRBD1 (6 bases). V gave up 4 bases and J gave up 2 bases, with 16 bases separating them. The CDR3 is 15 residues long. From germline, CDR1 is SGHKS and CDR2 YYEKEE (reference sequence). Here the CDR3 reads CASSRWTDLTYEQYF. The DNA for the CDR3 is TGTGCCAGCAGCCGATGGACAGATCTTACCTACGAGCAGTACTTC. Looking up the rest from reference TRBV5-5 and TRBJ2-7 gives the full variable domain: DAGVTQSPTHLIKTRGQQVTLRCSPISGHKSVSWYQQVLGQGPQFIFQYYEKEERGRGNFPDRFSARQFPNYSSELNVNALLLGDSALYLCASSRWTDLTYEQYFGPGTRLTVT.

This clone has only a few counts. The genes are TRBV5-1 and TRBJ1-1; 8 nucleotides agree with TRBD1. The CDR3 spans 18 residues. The junction had 12 bases not matched to a gene; V was cut back by 2 bases and J by 0 bases. Germline lookup yields CDR1 SGHRS and CDR2 YFSETQ. The CDR3 loop is CASSLGYGDRRLNTEAFF. The CDR3 nucleotides read TGCGCCAGCAGCTTAGGTTATGGGGACAGGAGATTGAACACTGAAGCTTTCTTT.

This rearrangement joins TRBV12-5 to TRBJ2-1; possible D gene TRBD2, 5 bases. The V gene's germline CDR1 is LGHNT and CDR2 FRNRAP. V shed 1 base and J shed 2 bases, with 15 bases lying between them. CDR3 length: 17 residues. In nucleotides, the CDR3 is TGTGCTAGTGGTTTGGCCGCGCTGGGAGCGGCCTACAATGAGCAGTTCTTC. Protein: CASGLAALGAAYNEQFF.

In nucleotides, the CDR3 is TGTGCCAGCAGCCCGGTGGGGAGGGATGGAACTATCTATGGCTACACCTTC. Translated: CASSPVGRDGTIYGYTF. The chain employs TRBV5-8 and TRBJ1-2, with D hard to call. Per germline, CDR1 SGHTS and CDR2 YDEGEE. This CDR3 spans 17 amino acids. V lost 4 bases and J lost 4, with 23 bases in between.

This clone was seen more than once but under ten times. The chain's CDR3 is CASSSRDRGSPLHF. The CDR3 nucleotides are TGTGCCAGCAGCTCCCGGGACAGGGGGTCACCCCTCCACTTT. The rearrangement uses TRBV7-2 and TRBJ1-6, with TRBD1 matching 11 bases. V was pared by 4 bases and J by 10 bases, with 3 bases of the junction left unmatched. CDR3 size: 14 residues. Germline CDR1 and CDR2: SGHTA and FQGNSA.

The chain is built from TRBV30 and TRBJ2-7; TRBD1 agrees at 9 bases. CDR3 length: 15 amino acids. Germline CDR1 is GTSNPN and CDR2 is SVGIG (reference sequence). V was pared by 2 bases and J by 2 bases, with 7 bases of the junction left unmatched. CDR3 protein: CAWSYETGGTYEQYF. The DNA for the CDR3 is TGTGCCTGGAGTTACGAGACAGGGGGAACCTACGAGCAGTACTTC.

The rearrangement joins TRBV7-2 to TRBJ2-1, with 7 bases lining up with TRBD1. The trim removed 1 base at V and 4 bases at J, leaving 7 bases unmatched. From germline, CDR1 is SGHTA and CDR2 FQGNSA. The CDR3 consists of 16 residues. Here the CDR3 DNA reads TGTGCCAGCAGCTTAGAAGGGACAGACGGATACAATGAGCAGTTCTTC. Protein sequence: CASSLEGTDGYNEQFF.

This chain joins TRBV11-3 and TRBJ1-6; weak D call: TRBD1 (6 bases). Germline V gives CDR1 SGHNT, CDR2 YENEEA. The CDR3 is made up of 13 amino acids. Trimming cost V 3 bases and J 10 bases, with 10 bases left between them. The CDR3 is CASSLYRDSPLHF. The DNA for the CDR3 is TGTGCCAGCAGCTTGTACAGGGACTCACCCCTCCACTTT.

The chain is built from TRBV7-2 and TRBJ1-2, with a possible D match to TRBD1 (6 bases). The CDR3 has 14 residues. V was trimmed by 1 base and J by 4 bases, leaving 10 bases between them. Germline lookup yields CDR1 SGHTA and CDR2 FQGNSA. CDR3 in DNA: TGTGCCAGCAGCTTAGGGGGGCTTGGCTATGGCTACACCTTC. Amino acid sequence: CASSLGGLGYGYTF.

This clone was recorded only once. The chain links TRBV29-1 to TRBJ2-1; a weak D match, TRBD2 (5 bases). V lost 3 bases, J lost 6 bases, and 15 bases lay in between. Germline V lookup: CDR1 SQVTM, CDR2 ANQGSEA. The CDR3 sequence is 14 residues long. The CDR3 loop reads CSVDLAGYSNEQFF. The CDR3 nucleotides are TGCAGCGTTGACCTAGCAGGTTATTCCAATGAGCAGTTCTTC.

The V gene is TRBV6-1, the J gene TRBJ1-5, with unresolved D. V was pared by 6 bases and J by 5 bases, with 14 bases between. The CDR3 length is 14 residues. Looked up from germline, CDR1 is MNHNS and CDR2 is SASEGT. This CDR3 reads CASRVRRSDQPQHF. DNA of the CDR3: TGTGCCAGCAGAGTACGAAGATCAGATCAGCCCCAGCATTTT.

V usage is TRBV19 and J usage is TRBJ2-3; 8 bases align to TRBD1. The junction had 5 bases not matched to a gene; V was cut back by 6 bases and J by 0 bases. Germline V gene data show CDR1 as LNHDA and CDR2 as SQIVND (reference sequence). CDR3 length equals 15 residues. CDR3 DNA: TGTGCCAGTAGGAACAGGGGGTTCAGCACAGATACGCAGTATTTT. This sequence encodes CASRNRGFSTDTQYF.

This rearrangement joins TRBV7-2 to TRBJ2-2; D ambiguous. The CDR3 runs to 14 residues. Germline values: CDR1 SGHTA, CDR2 FQGNSA. V lost 3 bases and J 2 bases, leaving 7 bases between the germline ends. The CDR3 is CASSLRGNTGELFF. The CDR3 nucleotides read TGTGCCAGCAGCTTGAGAGGAAACACCGGGGAGCTGTTTTTT.

The rearrangement joins TRBV2 to TRBJ2-3, with 8 positions matching TRBD1. Looked up from germline, CDR1 is SNHLY and CDR2 is FYNNEI. This CDR3 contains 14 residues. Trimming at V came to 7 bases and at J to 4 bases, leaving 7 bases not matched to a gene. The CDR3 here is CASTGQGGADTQYF. Here the CDR3 DNA reads TGTGCCAGCACCGGACAGGGAGGAGCAGATACGCAGTATTTT. The variable domain in full, with the rest retrieved from reference TRBV2 and TRBJ2-3, is EPEVTQTPSHQVTQMGQEVILRCVPISNHLYFYWYRQILGQKVEFLVSFYNNEISEKSEIFDDQFSVERPDGSNFTLKIRSTKLEDSAMYFCASTGQGGADTQYFGPGTRLTVL.

The rearrangement links TRBV5-1 to TRBJ2-7; 11 bases align to TRBD2. In germline, CDR1 is SGHRS, CDR2 YFSETQ. CDR3 length: 14 amino acids. V shed 4 bases and J 6 bases; nucleotides not matched to a gene: 6. The CDR3 is CASSTGTSGVEQYF. The CDR3 bases are TGCGCCAGCAGCACAGGGACTAGCGGAGTCGAGCAGTACTTC.

CDR3 region: CASSHGQDFSTDTQYF. The CDR3 nucleotides read TGCGCCAGCAGCCACGGCCAGGACTTTAGCACAGATACGCAGTATTTT. The chain recombines TRBV4-3 with TRBJ2-3; D may be TRBD2 (5 bases). Germline V CDR1 and CDR2: LGHNA, YSLEER. This CDR3 is built from 16 residues. Deletions cut 3 bases from V and 0 bases from J, with 13 bases between.